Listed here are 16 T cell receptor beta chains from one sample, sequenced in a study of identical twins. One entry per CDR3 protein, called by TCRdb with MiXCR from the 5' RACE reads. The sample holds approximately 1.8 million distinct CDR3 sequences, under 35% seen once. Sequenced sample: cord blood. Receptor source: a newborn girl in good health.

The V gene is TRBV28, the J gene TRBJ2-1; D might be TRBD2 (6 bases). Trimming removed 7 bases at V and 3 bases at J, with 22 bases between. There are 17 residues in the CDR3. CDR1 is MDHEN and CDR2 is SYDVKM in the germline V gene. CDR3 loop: CASTSSSGRGLYNEQFF. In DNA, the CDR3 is TGTGCCAGCACTTCATCCTCGGGGCGGGGACTCTACAATGAGCAGTTCTTC.

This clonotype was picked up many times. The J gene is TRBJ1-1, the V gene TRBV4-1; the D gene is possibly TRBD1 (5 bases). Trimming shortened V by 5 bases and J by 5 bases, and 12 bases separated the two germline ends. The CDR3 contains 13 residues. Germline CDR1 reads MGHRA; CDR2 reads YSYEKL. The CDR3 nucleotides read TGCGCCAGCAGCAGGGGACTAGGAACTGAAGCTTTCTTT. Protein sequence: CASSRGLGTEAFF.

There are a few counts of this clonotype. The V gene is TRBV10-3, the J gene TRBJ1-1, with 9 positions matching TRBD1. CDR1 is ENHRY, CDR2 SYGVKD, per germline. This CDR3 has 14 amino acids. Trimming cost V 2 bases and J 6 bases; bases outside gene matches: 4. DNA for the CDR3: TGTGCCATCAGTGAGAGGGGGACAGGGTCTGAAGCTTTCTTT. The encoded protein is CAISERGTGSEAFF.

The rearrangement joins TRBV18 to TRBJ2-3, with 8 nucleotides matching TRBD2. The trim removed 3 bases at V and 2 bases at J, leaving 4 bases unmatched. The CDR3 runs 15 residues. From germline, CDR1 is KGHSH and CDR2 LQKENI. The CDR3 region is CASSPELAVTDTQYF. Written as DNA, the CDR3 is TGTGCCAGCTCACCGGAACTAGCGGTCACAGATACGCAGTATTTT.

The CDR3 sequence: CASSLAQVGRDEQYF. Written as DNA, the CDR3 is TGCGCCAGCAGCTTGGCCCAGGTAGGGCGGGACGAGCAGTACTTC. J is TRBJ2-7 and V is TRBV5-1, with D maybe TRBD2 (5 bases). V shed 0 bases and J shed 5 bases, with 15 bases lying between them. CDR1 is SGHRS, CDR2 YFSETQ, per germline. This CDR3 has 15 residues.

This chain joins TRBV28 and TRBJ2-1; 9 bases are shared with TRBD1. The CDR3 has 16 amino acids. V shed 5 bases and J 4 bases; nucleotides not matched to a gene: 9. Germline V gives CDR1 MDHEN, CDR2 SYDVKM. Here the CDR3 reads CASSPAGTGLYNEQFF. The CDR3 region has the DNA TGTGCCAGCAGTCCCGCCGGGACAGGGTTATACAATGAGCAGTTCTTC.

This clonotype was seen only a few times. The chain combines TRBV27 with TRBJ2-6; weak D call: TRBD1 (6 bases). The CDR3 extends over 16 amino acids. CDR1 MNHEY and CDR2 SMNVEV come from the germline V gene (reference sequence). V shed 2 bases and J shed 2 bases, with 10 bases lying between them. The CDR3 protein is CASSLRSGAGANVLTF. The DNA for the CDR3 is TGTGCCAGCAGTTTACGGTCAGGGGCTGGGGCCAACGTCCTGACTTTC.

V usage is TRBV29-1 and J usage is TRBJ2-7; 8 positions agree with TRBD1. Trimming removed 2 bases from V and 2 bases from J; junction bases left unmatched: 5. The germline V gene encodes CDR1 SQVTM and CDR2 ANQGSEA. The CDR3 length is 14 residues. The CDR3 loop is CSVETQGDPYEQYF. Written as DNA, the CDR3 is TGCAGCGTTGAAACACAGGGGGACCCCTACGAGCAGTACTTC.

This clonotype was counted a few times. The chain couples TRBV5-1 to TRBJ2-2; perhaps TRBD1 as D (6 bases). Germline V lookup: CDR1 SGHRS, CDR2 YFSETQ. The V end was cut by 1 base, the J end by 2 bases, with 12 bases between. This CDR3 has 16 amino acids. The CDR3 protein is CASSLRDTFNTGELFF. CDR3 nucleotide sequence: TGCGCCAGCAGCTTGAGGGACACCTTTAACACCGGGGAGCTGTTTTTT.

CDR3 DNA sequence: TGCGCCAGCAGTGGGACTAGCGAGTCGCCTAATGAGCAGTTCTTC. Its translation: CASSGTSESPNEQFF. This chain uses TRBV10-2 with TRBJ2-1; 9 nucleotides line up with TRBD2. Losses at the gene ends were 4 bases for V and 7 bases for J; bases not matched to a gene: 8. The CDR3 extends over 15 amino acids. Per germline, CDR1 WSHSY and CDR2 SAAADI.

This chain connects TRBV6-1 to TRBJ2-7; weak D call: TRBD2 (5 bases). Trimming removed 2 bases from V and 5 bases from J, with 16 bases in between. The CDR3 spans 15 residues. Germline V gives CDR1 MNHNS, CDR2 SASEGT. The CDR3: CASSEKRPGVHEQYF. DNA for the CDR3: TGTGCCAGCAGTGAAAAACGTCCCGGGGTCCACGAGCAGTACTTC.

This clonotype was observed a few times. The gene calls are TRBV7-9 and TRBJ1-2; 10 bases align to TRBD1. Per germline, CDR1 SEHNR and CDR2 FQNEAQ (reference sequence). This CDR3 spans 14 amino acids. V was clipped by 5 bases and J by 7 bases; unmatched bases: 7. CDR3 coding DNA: TGTGCCAGCAGCCGGACAGGGGGAGAGGTTGGCTACACCTTC. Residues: CASSRTGGEVGYTF.

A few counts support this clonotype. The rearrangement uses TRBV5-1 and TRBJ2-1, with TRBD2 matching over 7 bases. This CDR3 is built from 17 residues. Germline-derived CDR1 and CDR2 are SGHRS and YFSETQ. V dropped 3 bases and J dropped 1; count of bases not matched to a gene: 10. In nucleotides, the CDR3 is TGCGCCAGCAGCTCTGGGATCGCGGGGGTGTCCTACAATGAGCAGTTCTTC. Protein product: CASSSGIAGVSYNEQFF.

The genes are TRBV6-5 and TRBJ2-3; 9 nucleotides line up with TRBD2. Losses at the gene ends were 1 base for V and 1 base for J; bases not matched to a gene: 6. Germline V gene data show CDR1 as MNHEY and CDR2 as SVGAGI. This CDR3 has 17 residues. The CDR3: CASSYFLAGSGTDTQYF. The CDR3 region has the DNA TGTGCCAGCAGTTACTTTCTAGCGGGAAGCGGCACAGATACGCAGTATTTT.

CDR3 nucleotides: TGTGCCAGCAGCGCCAATACAGGGGCCCCCTACGAGCAGTACTTC. It encodes CASSANTGAPYEQYF. V and J are TRBV9 and TRBJ2-7, with TRBD1 identical over 7 bases. CDR1 and CDR2 from the germline V gene are SGDLS and YYNGEE. The CDR3 runs 15 residues. Trimming cost V 3 bases and J 2 bases; bases outside gene matches: 8.

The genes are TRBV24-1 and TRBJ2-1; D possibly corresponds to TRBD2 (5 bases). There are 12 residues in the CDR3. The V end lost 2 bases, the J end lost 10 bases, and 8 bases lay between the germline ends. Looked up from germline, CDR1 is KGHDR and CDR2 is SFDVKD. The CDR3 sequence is CATSDSGSEQFF. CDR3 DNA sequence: TGTGCCACCAGTGATTCGGGGAGCGAGCAGTTCTTC.